This section outlines one T cell receptor (beta chain) sequence together with its context. Its target is not known. This record belongs to a study of T-cell reconstitution after alpha-beta-depleted transplantation in children. This CDR3 has 15 residues. V shed 2 bases, J shed 10 bases, and the junction held 9 bases outside the gene matches. The germline gives CDR1 SGHTA, CDR2 FQGTGA. Study-wide findings and caveats: Some patients' high day-60 TCRbeta diversity was traced to surviving recipient T cells and thymic progenitors. Among T cells one year after transplant, newly produced cells accounted for most counts and diversity.

Unique molecular identifiers were incorporated into the prepared TCRbeta library. TCRdb ran MiXCR on the PCR reads and lists one entry per CDR3 protein. The sample records some 830,000 distinct CDR3 sequences, roughly 16% being singletons. The clonotype was recovered from a male patient younger than 18 who had a stem cell transplant for acute lymphoblastic leukemia, so the T cells may come from the graft donor. The specimen was PBMCs, mostly from graft donor cells, collected 360 days after TCRalphabeta/CD19-depleted stem cell transplant. The J gene is TRBJ2-1, the V gene TRBV7-3; TRBD2 matches 9 bases. Here the CDR3 DNA reads TGTGCCAGCAGCTTATACCGAATCCTAGCGGGAGAGCAGTTCTTC. It yields the protein CASSLYRILAGEQFF.